This T cell receptor (beta chain) emerged from a study of T cells in Graves' hyperthyroidism and ophthalmopathy. This CDR3 spans 14 amino acids. The germline V gene has CDR1 SGDLS and CDR2 YYNGEE. Trimming removed 2 bases from V and 11 bases from J; junction bases left unmatched: 9. The source material, RNA transcripts, was used to amplify TCR beta CDR3 regions. HTBI primers were the set used in a first-round RT-PCR of the TCR CDR3. TCRdb recomputed calls from the multiplex PCR reads with MiXCR, one row per CDR3 protein. This table holds 700,000 or so distinct CDR3 sequences, more than 14% found once. Diagnosis relied on clinical symptoms, serum thyroxine and TRAb, thyroid ultrasound and orbital computed tomography.

The receptor comes from a woman between 50 and 59 years old with Graves' ophthalmopathy. Sequencing input: blood. V usage is TRBV9 and J usage is TRBJ1-4, with 7 bases matching TRBD1. The CDR3 here is CASSVDRDGRKLFF. The CDR3 DNA follows: TGTGCCAGCAGCGTCGACAGGGATGGGAGGAAACTGTTTTTT. The variable domain in full, completed from reference TRBV9 and TRBJ1-4, reads DSGVTQTPKHLITATGQRVTLRCSPRSGDLSVYWYQQSLDQGLQFLIQYYNGEERAKGNILERFSAQQFPDLHSELNLSSLELGDSALYFCASSVDRDGRKLFFGSGTQLSVL.